This TCR beta chain was captured by sequencing in a study of blood T cells in healthy people across ages. The CDR3 has 14 residues. The V gene lost 6 bases and the J gene lost 2 bases, with 14 bases spanning the gap. Germline V gene lookup returns CDR1 SNHLY and CDR2 FYNNEI. This clonotype was counted a few times. For the second PCR, which ran for about 7 to 12 cycles, a sample-barcoded 5' primer and a J-beta primer mix were used. Each sample yielded at least 2.5 million CDR3-containing paired-end reads. TCRdb independently ran MiXCR on the 5' RACE reads; one entry per CDR3 protein. The table has 1.5 million or so distinct CDR3 sequences, roughly 40% seen once; the top ten hold less than 8%.

This TCR was recovered from a woman aged 18-30 years in good health. The specimen was blood. The V gene is TRBV2, the J gene TRBJ2-7, with D tentatively TRBD2 (5 bases). In DNA form, the CDR3 reads TGTGCCAGCAGGGAGACCGGGATGCCCTACGAGCAGTACTTC. Translated: CASRETGMPYEQYF.